This TCR beta chain stems from a study of blood T cell repertoires in COVID-19. Germline V CDR1 and CDR2: SGHNT, YENEEA. The CDR3 covers 15 residues. Trimming removed 5 bases from V and 5 bases from J; junction bases left unmatched: 2. As handled by the study authors: Counts of nucleated cells, estimated from reference gene primer amplification, were obtained. Profiling relied on immunoSEQ multiplex PCR, and the TCRdb table lists in-frame clones only, not all of them. Clone size and V and J calls were adopted from that table, with D and trimming inferred from the DNA. The sample has some 200,000 clones, around 84% seen once.

Sequencing was performed on peripheral blood. This chain connects TRBV11-3 to TRBJ2-3; 15 bases are shared with TRBD2. The TCR was taken from an elderly man with acute or convalescent COVID-19. The DNA of the CDR3 is TGTGCCAGCAGCCGGACTAGCGGGAGGGGAGATACGCAGTATTTT. This translates into CASSRTSGRGDTQYF.